This T cell receptor (beta chain) originates from a study of Ad26.COV2.S vaccination and SARS-CoV-2 variants. Method: immunoSEQ multiplex PCR; TCRdb's copy keeps in-frame clones and lacks some. In the table there are 300,000 to 450,000 clones, just over 90% of which are singletons. Material: peripheral blood, obtained after recovery from COVID-19. This sequence was found in a human donor who had recovered from COVID-19.

The CDR3 loop reads CASSQQTANTEAFF. In nucleotides, the CDR3 is TGTGCCAGCTCACAACAAACAGCGAACACTGAAGCTTTCTTT. The V gene is TRBV18, the J gene TRBJ1-1, with D uncertain. Germline V CDR1 and CDR2: KGHSH, LQKENI. This CDR3 is 14 amino acids long. V lost 4 bases, J lost 1 base, and 10 bases lay in between.